This T cell receptor (beta chain) was obtained from a study of T cells after posttransplantation cyclophosphamide (dated by TCRdb to about 2016). For the wider study: Using TRB sequencing, the study followed how the T cell repertoire rebuilt after myeloablative bone marrow transplantation with posttransplantation cyclophosphamide given as GVHD prophylaxis. In 3 patients, TRB sequencing was also performed on up to about 3 more blood samples taken 2 to 5.2 years after transplant, and in 4 patients, pretransplant blood was also TRB-sequenced. Antigen receptor sequencing covered samples from 30 to 40 PTCy-treated patients and around 15 of their related bone marrow donors. TRA and TRB clonality were tightly correlated in several samples, so subsequent TCR analyses focused on TRB only. Public TRB sequences were queried against a database of over 3,000 sequences associated with responses to pathogens, tumor antigens, self-antigens and alloantigens. Blood from all 30 or so PTCy patients with 1-year posttransplant specimens was subjected to TRB sequencing. Paper-wide results and their limitations: Across the 45 to 55 patients, TRB clonality was highly associated with recipient CMV seropositivity and CMV reactivation, and diversity with PTCy was similar to that in the CNI/methotrexate controls. At 1-2 months, donor-recipient similarity was low but rose over the first year, and the later blood repertoires were often dominated by donor CD8+ memory clones. The TRB repertoires of T cells infiltrating skin or the GI tract showed only limited overlap with the TRB repertoires found in blood.

This clone was counted once. Its antigen is unknown. Base qualities are missing; no much larger clone stands one base away. Genomic DNA was the input for TRB sequencing, which was run either with the immunoSEQ assay at survey resolution or with the hsTCRB kit. The authors processed their data as follows. The immunoSEQ software handled the initial read processing, while the LymphoSeq R package was used for the repertoire analyses. Clonality was calculated as 1 minus normalized Shannon entropy, and the Gini coefficient was also calculated for each TRB dataset. To infer phenotypes in unsorted samples, TRB sequences from sorted subsets of the recipient or donor were mapped onto unsorted samples from the same recipient. TCRdb took over this immuneACCESS table, retaining in-frame rearrangements with V and J assigned. Such tables are incomplete; in checked studies, under half of the missing clones stem from an unresolved V gene, and the remainder is unexplained. V and J calls and clone size come straight from that table; D and trimming were deduced from the DNA. This sample has about 4,600 clones in its table, and 82% of those were observed once. The biggest ten clones account for 15% to 20% of the sample.

The sample's treatment or condition label, in plain terms: high-dose cyclophosphamide on days +3 and +4 as single-agent GVHD prophylaxis. For conditioning, the PTCy patients got busulfan and fludarabine, then a related or unrelated marrow graft, followed by cyclophosphamide on days +3 and +4. PTCy-treated patients came from a prospective multi-institutional clinical trial. Mononuclear cells from peripheral blood and bone marrow were separated by Ficoll-Hypaque density centrifugation and then cryopreserved. Via the germline V gene, CDR1 is MDHEN and CDR2 SYDVKM. There are 12 amino acids in the CDR3, from cysteine to phenylalanine inclusive. Solely the CDR3 DNA is kept, with 36 bases framed from the first base. Relative to germline, V is 6 bases shorter and J is 12 bases shorter, with 18 bases between their ends.

The TCR sequence derives from a male patient aged 45-60 years who received an allogeneic stem cell transplant from an unrelated donor, was CMV-positive, and had acute GVHD only. Some T cells may be donor cells from the graft after a transplant. This material consisted of PBMCs, taken 86 days after allogeneic stem cell transplant with posttransplant cyclophosphamide. The chain joins TRBV28 to TRBJ2-7, and possibly TRBD1, on 6 matching bases. The DNA reads as follows: TGTGCCAGCAGCCGAGCCAGGGGTTATGGGTACTTC. Its translation reads: CASSRARGYGYF.